This T cell receptor (beta chain) was sequenced for a study of OX40 agonist ivuxolimab in advanced cancers. The overall study: With ivuxolimab, an agonistic anti-OX40 (CD134) antibody, patients were treated.

CDR3 size: 16 residues. Losses at the gene ends were 4 bases for V and 1 base for J; bases not matched to a gene: 5. The germline CDR1 and CDR2 sequences are SGHNT and YYREEE (reference sequence). The protocol was immunoSEQ multiplex PCR, while the TCRdb copy is restricted to in-frame clones and leaves out a portion. Of 55,000 to 70,000 clones listed, over 65% are singletons. This clone was picked up a small number of times. The chain has TRBV5-4 and TRBJ1-1; 12 bases align to TRBD1. This TCR came from an adult with an advanced solid tumor such as melanoma, head and neck, liver or kidney cancer. This specimen was CD4+ or CD8+ T cells sorted from blood, taken in a trial of the OX40 agonist ivuxolimab. The DNA for the CDR3 is TGTGCCAGCAGCCCCGGGACAGGGGGCAGGAACACTGAAGCTTTCTTT. Protein sequence: CASSPGTGGRNTEAFF.